A selection of T cell receptor beta chains follows, all from one sample in a study of OX40 agonist ivuxolimab in advanced cancers. Libraries were prepared by immunoSEQ multiplex PCR; TCRdb keeps only in-frame clonotypes and omits some of them. The table includes about 61,000 clones, more than 70% detected once. The specimen comprised CD4+ or CD8+ T cells sorted from blood, sampled in a trial of the OX40 agonist ivuxolimab. Receptor source: an adult with an advanced solid tumor such as melanoma, head and neck, liver or kidney cancer. Each CDR3 is given with its conserved first and last residue. A D gene is named only where the DNA matches it firmly. Expanded clones are given a class, and other clones once, few, many or no size at all.

>TRBJ2-1|.|TRBV19|TRBD2
TGTGCCAGTACCGGGACTAGCGGTAATAGTAACAATGAGCAGTTCTTC
CASTGTSGNSNNEQFF
>TRBJ2-1|.|TRBV11-2|TRBD2
TGTGCCAGCAGCTTTCAACGGCTAGCGGGAGGAAATGAGCAGTTCTTC
CASSFQRLAGGNEQFF
>TRBJ2-5|.|TRBV6-1|.
TGTGCCAGCAGTGAAGGGGGTTCCCGAGAGACCCAGTACTTC
CASSEGGSRETQYF
>TRBJ2-7|.|TRBV30|TRBD2
TGTGCCTGGGCCTCCGGGACTAGCGAGTACGAGCAGTACTTC
CAWASGTSEYEQYF
>TRBJ2-7|once|TRBV7-2|.
TGTGCCAGCAGCTTGGGGTTCGTGAACGAGCAGTACTTC
CASSLGFVNEQYF
>TRBJ2-2|.|TRBV5-1|.
TGCGCCAGCAGCACGGGCCCCCCTAGTACCGGGGAGCTGTTTTTT
CASSTGPPSTGELFF
>TRBJ2-3|.|TRBV4-2|.
TGTGCCAGCAATATTGGGCAGAGCCCCACAGATACGCAGTATTTT
CASNIGQSPTDTQYF
>TRBJ2-5|.|TRBV7-9|.
TGTGCCAGCAGCGATCGGAGGGCTCGCGAGACCCAGTACTTC
CASSDRRARETQYF
>TRBJ1-1|.|TRBV29-1|.
TGCAGCGTTGGAAACAGGGCGAACACTGAAGCTTTCTTT
CSVGNRANTEAFF
>TRBJ2-5|.|TRBV6-1|.
TGTGCCAGCAGTGTAGTCCCACCGGTAGAGACCCAGTACTTC
CASSVVPPVETQYF
>TRBJ2-5|.|TRBV7-2|.
TGTGCCAGCAGCCCCCGTGAAAAAGAGACCCAGTACTTC
CASSPREKETQYF
>TRBJ1-2|few|TRBV6-6|TRBD1
TGTGCCAGCACTAAGACAGGGGTAGATGGCTACACCTTC
CASTKTGVDGYTF
>TRBJ2-7|.|TRBV2|.
TGTGCCAGCAGTGAACTCGGGGACTACGAGCAGTACTTC
CASSELGDYEQYF
>TRBJ1-3|.|TRBV6-1|.
TGTGCCAGCGATTTCGCAGGAACGTCCGGAAACACCATATATTTT
CASDFAGTSGNTIYF
>TRBJ2-1|.|TRBV18|TRBD2
TGTGCCAGCTCACCGGGGACTAGTAGCCGGGGTGAGCAGTTCTTC
CASSPGTSSRGEQFF
>TRBJ2-1|.|TRBV4-2|.
TGTGCCAGCAGCAACCGACAGGTCTCCTACAATGAGCAGTTCTTC
CASSNRQVSYNEQFF
>TRBJ2-7|.|TRBV27|TRBD1
TGTGCCAGCAGTTCGGGACAGGGGGTTGAGCAGTACTTC
CASSSGQGVEQYF
>TRBJ2-7|.|TRBV10-2|.
TGCGCCAGCAGCTCCGGAGAAGGGACTTCCACCGAGTACGAGCAGTACTTC
CASSSGEGTSTEYEQYF
>TRBJ2-5|once|TRBV5-5|TRBD1
TGTGCCAGCAGGTCGACAGGGGGAGAGACCCAGTACTTC
CASRSTGGETQYF
>TRBJ2-7|.|TRBV10-3|.
TGTGCCACCCGAGCTAGTTACGAGCAGTACTTC
CATRASYEQYF
>TRBJ2-1|.|TRBV4-1|TRBD2
TGCGCCAGCAGCCAGGTCGGGAGGCGTGTCAATGAGCAGTTCTTC
CASSQVGRRVNEQFF
>TRBJ2-4|few|TRBV11-2|TRBD1
TGTGCCAGCAGCCCTCGACAGGGTCTAGGGAAAAACATTCAGTACTTC
CASSPRQGLGKNIQYF
>TRBJ2-7|.|TRBV2|.
TGTGCCAGCAGCGCCTGGGGCGAGCAGTACTTC
CASSAWGEQYF
>TRBJ1-5|.|TRBV4-2|.
TGTGCCAGCAGCCAAGTGTCAGGCTATCAGCCCCAGCATTTT
CASSQVSGYQPQHF
>TRBJ2-5|.|TRBV7-2|.
TGTGCCAGCAGCTTAGTAAGGGCCCAAGAGACCCAGTACTTC
CASSLVRAQETQYF
>TRBJ2-7|.|TRBV29-1|TRBD2
TGCAGCGTCACCGGAGGGCTAGCGGGACCCTACGAGCAGTACTTC
CSVTGGLAGPYEQYF
>TRBJ2-6|once|TRBV4-3|.
TGCGCCAGCAGCCAAGTTTCGAGGGGCCACACCGGGGCCAACGTCCTGACTTTC
CASSQVSRGHTGANVLTF
>TRBJ2-7|.|TRBV20-1|TRBD1
TGCAGTGCAAGGGACAGCTACGAGCAGTACTTC
CSARDSYEQYF
>TRBJ1-5|once|TRBV2|.
TGTGCCAGCAGGAGGTTTGGGGATTGGCCCCAGCATTTT
CASRRFGDWPQHF
>TRBJ2-7|.|TRBV5-6|TRBD2
TGTGCCAGCAGCTTTCGGAGCGGGAGCTACGAGCAGTACTTC
CASSFRSGSYEQYF
>TRBJ1-2|.|TRBV5-8|TRBD1
TGTGCCAGCAGCCGAACAGGGGGCGGGAGCTATGGCTACACCTTC
CASSRTGGGSYGYTF
>TRBJ2-5|.|TRBV5-1|.
TGCGCCAGCAGCTTGGTGGCCCAAGAGACCCAGTACTTC
CASSLVAQETQYF
>TRBJ2-1|.|TRBV10-3|TRBD2
TGTGCCATCAGCACTAGCGGGGAAACCTACAATGAGCAGTTCTTC
CAISTSGETYNEQFF
>TRBJ2-2|.|TRBV4-2|.
TGTGCCAGCAGCACGAGCGGCGCCGGGGAGCTGTTTTTT
CASSTSGAGELFF
>TRBJ1-2|.|TRBV6-6|TRBD1
TGTGCCAGCAGTTTCCAGGGGGGCAGGAATCAAGGTGGCTACACCTTC
CASSFQGGRNQGGYTF
>TRBJ1-1|.|TRBV15|.
TGTGCCACCAGCATCGGGCAGATGGCTGAAGCTTTCTTT
CATSIGQMAEAFF
>TRBJ2-7|.|TRBV29-1|TRBD1
TGCAGCGTTGGGGGTACCGGGACAGGGGACTACGAGCAGTACTTC
CSVGGTGTGDYEQYF
>TRBJ2-3|.|TRBV19|TRBD2
TGTGCCAGTAGTCCGTGGACTAGTCGGACAGATACGCAGTATTTT
CASSPWTSRTDTQYF
>TRBJ1-4|.|TRBV5-4|.
TGTGCCAGCAGCTCCTCACGACAGCCTAATGAAAAACTGTTTTTT
CASSSSRQPNEKLFF
>TRBJ1-5|.|TRBV2|.
TGTGCCACCTCGACCGAGGCCGGTCAGCCCCAGCATTTT
CATSTEAGQPQHF
>TRBJ1-2|.|TRBV5-5|.
.
CASSFLWAGVDRDGYTF
>TRBJ2-1|.|TRBV9|.
TGTGCCAGCAGCATCTGGGACGGCAATGAGCAGTTCTTC
CASSIWDGNEQFF
>TRBJ2-3|.|TRBV5-1|.
TGCGCCAGCATACCGGCCGGAGGACGCACAGATACGCAGTATTTT
CASIPAGGRTDTQYF
>TRBJ2-1|.|TRBV7-2|TRBD2
TGTGCCAGCAGCTCGGGACTAGCGGGAACAAGGTATGAGCAGTTCTTC
CASSSGLAGTRYEQFF
>TRBJ2-1|.|TRBV14|.
TGTGCCAGCAGCCAAGATTGGGAGGATGAGCAGTTCTTC
CASSQDWEDEQFF
>TRBJ2-1|.|TRBV13|.
TGTGCCAGCAGCTTAGGGGTCCCCGGGAGCCTTTACAATGAGCAGTTCTTC
CASSLGVPGSLYNEQFF
>TRBJ2-4|.|TRBV7-9|TRBD1
TGTGCCAGCAGCTTAGGGGGGACAGGTTGGGACATTCAGTACTTC
CASSLGGTGWDIQYF
>TRBJ1-2|.|TRBV18|TRBD1
TGTGCCAGCTCACCGAGGCAGGGGGCCGACGAGGGTGGCTACACCTTC
CASSPRQGADEGGYTF
>TRBJ2-6|once|TRBV2|.
TGTGCCAGCAGTGACCCCTCTGGGGCCAACGTCCTGACTTTC
CASSDPSGANVLTF
>TRBJ2-1|.|TRBV10-3|.
TGTGCCGTCCGGTCGATGAGGGACATACCAAATGAGCAGTTCTTC
CAVRSMRDIPNEQFF
>TRBJ2-1|.|TRBV27|TRBD2
TGTGCCAGCAGGGTAGCGGGAGGGCCGTATGAGCAGTTCTTC
CASRVAGGPYEQFF
>TRBJ2-3|.|TRBV11-2|TRBD2
TGTGCCAGCAGCCTTCGGGGGGGGCCTGGTAGCACAGATACGCAGTATTTT
CASSLRGGPGSTDTQYF
>TRBJ2-7|once|TRBV7-2|.
TGTGCCAGCAGCCCGCGACACCAATCAAGTATCTACGAGCAGTACTTC
CASSPRHQSSIYEQYF